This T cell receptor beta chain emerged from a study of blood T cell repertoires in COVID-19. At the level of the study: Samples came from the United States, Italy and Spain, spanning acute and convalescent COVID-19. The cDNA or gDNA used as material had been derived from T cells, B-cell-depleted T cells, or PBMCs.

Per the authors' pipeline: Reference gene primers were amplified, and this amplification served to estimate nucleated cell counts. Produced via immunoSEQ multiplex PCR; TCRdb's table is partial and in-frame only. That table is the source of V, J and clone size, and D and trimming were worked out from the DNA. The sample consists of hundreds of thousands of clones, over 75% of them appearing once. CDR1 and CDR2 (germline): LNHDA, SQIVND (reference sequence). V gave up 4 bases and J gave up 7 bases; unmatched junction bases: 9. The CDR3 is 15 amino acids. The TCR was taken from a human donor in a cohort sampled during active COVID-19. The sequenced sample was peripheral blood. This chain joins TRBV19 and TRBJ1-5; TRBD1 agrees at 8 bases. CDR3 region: CASSTPRQGRQPQHF. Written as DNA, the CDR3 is TGTGCCAGTAGTACGCCTCGACAGGGGCGGCAGCCCCAGCATTTT.